This T cell receptor (beta chain) appears in the sequencing data of a study of T cells after posttransplantation cyclophosphamide. Points from the study as a whole: Blood and skin or GI T cell repertoires showed limited TRB overlap. Later post-transplant blood repertoires were often dominated by donor CD8+ memory clones. After PTCy, TRB diversity resembled that of CNI/methotrexate controls.

CDR1 and CDR2 (germline): SEHNR, FQNEAQ (reference sequence). The CDR3 runs 17 residues. V lost 5 bases to trimming and J lost 1 base, with 20 bases between them. Generated by immunoSEQ multiplex PCR, the TCRdb table keeps only in-frame clones and is missing some. In the table there are about 16,000 clones, roughly 94% of which are singletons. Cells defined as naive were viable CD3+CD4+ or CD3+CD8+ and CCR7+CD45RA+CD45RO-CD95-CD27+CD28+. About this clone: Its antigen is unidentified.

V and J are TRBV7-9 and TRBJ2-5, with D possibly TRBD2 on 5 matching bases. This TCR was sampled from a woman aged 45-65 years in good health and a related stem cell transplant donor. Sequencing input: naive CD4+ T cells sorted from blood. CDR3 bases: TGTGCCAGCAGCCCCGCCCGGGGTTCCTGGGCCCAAGAGACCCAGTACTTC. It codes for CASSPARGSWAQETQYF.